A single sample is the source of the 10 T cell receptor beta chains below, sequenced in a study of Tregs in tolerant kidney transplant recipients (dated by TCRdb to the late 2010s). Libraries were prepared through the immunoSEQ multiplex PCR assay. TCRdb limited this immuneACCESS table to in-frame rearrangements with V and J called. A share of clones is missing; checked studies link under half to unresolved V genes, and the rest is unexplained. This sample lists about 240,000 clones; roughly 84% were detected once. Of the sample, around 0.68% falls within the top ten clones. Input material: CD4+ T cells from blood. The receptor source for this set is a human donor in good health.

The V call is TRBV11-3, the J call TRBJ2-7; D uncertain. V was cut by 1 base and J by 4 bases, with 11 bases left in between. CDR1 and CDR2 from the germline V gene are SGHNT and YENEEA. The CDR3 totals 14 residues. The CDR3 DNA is TGTGCCAGCAGCTTAGGGGCTAATAGTTACGAGCAGTACTTC. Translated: CASSLGANSYEQYF. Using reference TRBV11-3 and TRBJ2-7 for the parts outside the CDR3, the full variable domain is EAGVVQSPRYKIIEKKQPVAFWCNPISGHNTLYWYLQNLGQGPELLIRYENEEAVDDSQLPKDRFSAERLKGVDSTLKIQPAELGDSAVYLCASSLGANSYEQYFGPGTRLTVT.

CDR3 DNA sequence: TGTGCCAGCAGATTTTTAGCATCCCTTCCTGATACGCAGTATTTT. Amino acid sequence: CASRFLASLPDTQYF. The gene calls are TRBV6-5 and TRBJ2-3; D call uncertain. This CDR3 is built from 15 residues. V was trimmed by 6 bases and J by 6 bases, leaving 19 bases between them. CDR1 and CDR2 from the germline V gene are MNHEY and SVGAGI.

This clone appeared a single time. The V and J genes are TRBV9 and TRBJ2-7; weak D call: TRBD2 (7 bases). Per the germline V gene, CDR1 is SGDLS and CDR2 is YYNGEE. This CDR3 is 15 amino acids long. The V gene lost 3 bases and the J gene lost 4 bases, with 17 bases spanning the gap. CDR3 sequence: CASSGARGGLYEQYF. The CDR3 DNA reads TGTGCCAGCAGCGGAGCCAGGGGAGGGCTATACGAGCAGTACTTC.

The CDR3 reads CASSPSGGARGNEQFF. The CDR3 DNA reads as TGTGCCAGCAGCCCTAGCGGGGGGGCCAGGGGCAATGAGCAGTTCTTC. The chain uses TRBV7-2 and TRBJ2-1, with 12 bases lining up with TRBD2. This CDR3 contains 16 residues. Germline trimming cut 5 bases from V and 6 bases from J; bases unmatched to any gene: 8. CDR1 and CDR2 from the germline V gene are SGHTA and FQGNSA.

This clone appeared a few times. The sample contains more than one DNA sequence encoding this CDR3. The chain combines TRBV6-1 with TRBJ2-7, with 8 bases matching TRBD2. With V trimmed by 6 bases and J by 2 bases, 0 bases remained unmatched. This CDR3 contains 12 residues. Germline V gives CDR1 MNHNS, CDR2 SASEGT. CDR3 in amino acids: CASSGGAYEQYF. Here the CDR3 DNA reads TGTGCCAGCAGCGGGGGGGCCTACGAGCAGTACTTC.

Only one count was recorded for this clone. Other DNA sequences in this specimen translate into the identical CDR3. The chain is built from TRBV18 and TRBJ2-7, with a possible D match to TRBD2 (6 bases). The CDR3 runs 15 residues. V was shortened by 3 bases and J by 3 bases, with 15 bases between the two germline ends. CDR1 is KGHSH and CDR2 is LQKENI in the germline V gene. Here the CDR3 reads CASSPPPAGIYEQYF. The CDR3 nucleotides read TGTGCCAGCTCACCGCCTCCAGCGGGCATCTACGAGCAGTACTTC.

CDR3 in amino acids: CASSYSRQGSPLHF. The CDR3 DNA reads as TGTGCCAGCAGTTACTCGAGACAGGGTTCACCCCTCCACTTT. The J gene is TRBJ1-6, the V gene TRBV6-5, with 7 positions matching TRBD1. The ends lost 0 bases at V and 9 bases at J; junction bases unmatched: 2. CDR1 and CDR2 (germline): MNHEY, SVGAGI. This CDR3 contains 14 residues.

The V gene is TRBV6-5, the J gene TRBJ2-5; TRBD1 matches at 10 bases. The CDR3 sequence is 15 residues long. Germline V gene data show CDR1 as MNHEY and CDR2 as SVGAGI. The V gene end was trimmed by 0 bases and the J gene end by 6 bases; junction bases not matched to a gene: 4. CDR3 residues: CASSYSTGGAQTQYF. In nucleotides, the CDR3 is TGTGCCAGCAGTTACTCGACAGGGGGCGCCCAGACCCAGTACTTC.

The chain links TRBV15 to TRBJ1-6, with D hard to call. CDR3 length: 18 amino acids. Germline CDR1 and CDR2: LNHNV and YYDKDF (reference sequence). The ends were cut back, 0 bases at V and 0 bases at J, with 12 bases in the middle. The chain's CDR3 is CATSRDTLRISYNSPLHF. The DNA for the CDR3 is TGTGCCACCAGCAGAGATACCCTCCGGATCTCCTATAATTCACCCCTCCACTTT.

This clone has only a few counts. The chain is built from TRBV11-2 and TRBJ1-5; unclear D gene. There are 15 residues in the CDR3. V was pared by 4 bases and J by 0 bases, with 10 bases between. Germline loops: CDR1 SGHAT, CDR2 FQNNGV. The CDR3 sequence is CASSSGLYSNQPQHF. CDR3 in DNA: TGTGCCAGCAGCTCAGGACTATATAGCAATCAGCCCCAGCATTTT.